The T cell receptor beta chain described here comes from a study of tumor-infiltrating lymphocytes in primary liver carcinoma (dated by TCRdb to about 2017). The study in broad terms: Of the five patients, three men and two women aged 30 to 69 years, four had hepatocellular carcinoma and one had combined HCC and intrahepatic cholangiocarcinoma. The five patients had tumors of stage T1-T3 N0M0, with maximum diameters ranging from roughly 4 to 11 cm. Each sample produced about 3.5 to 7.13 million productive TCRbeta reads, and read depth showed no significant difference between tissue types. For each liver tumor, the study sampled five regions along with adjacent normal tissue and blood, and applied TCRbeta repertoire sequencing, expression microarrays and whole-exome sequencing. TCRbeta repertoire sequencing covered approximately 35 specimens from 5 patients: 25 or so tumor regions, 5 adjacent noncancerous liver tissues and 5 peripheral blood samples. To link TCRbeta repertoire diversity with the local molecular phenotype, the 25 or so tumor region samples were profiled using Agilent mRNA microarrays. Technical replicate repertoires showed high reproducibility, with mean shared-clone rates about 0.86 and correlation coefficients above 0.95.

Total RNA and DNA were co-extracted from about 19-30 mg of bulk tissue with the AllPrep DNA/RNA mini kit, without cell sorting. Between late 2015 and March 2016, a few patients in China with histopathologically diagnosed primary liver carcinoma had surgical resection. At the time of sampling, the patients were treatment-naive and had chronic HBV infection. Five spatially separated regions were sampled from each tumor: the superior, inferior, left-lateral and right-lateral poles, plus the tumor centre. Histology showed that every tumor sample contained more than 85% viable tumor cells. Pieces of fresh tumor and adjacent tissue were cut in half, with one half kept in RNAlater at -80 degrees C and the other half sent for histology. On the study overall, not on this receptor specifically: Because only the TCR beta chain was sequenced and unpaired alpha chains were not captured, true repertoire diversity is likely underestimated. Consistent with antigen-driven expansion, pairs of tumor regions showed higher repertoire overlap (mean around 36%) than either tumor-adjacent pairs (approximately 17%) or tumor-blood pairs (roughly 15%). Because the samples were bulk and unsorted, CD4+ and CD8+ T cell repertoires could not be compared. Only about 7.5-25% of top clones were found in all five regions of a tumor, suggesting spatial heterogeneity of tumor-infiltrating T cells. Only four or five patients were included in the study, and the authors note that the findings should be validated in a larger study. The top 250 clones made up a significantly larger repertoire fraction in tumors than in blood (p = 0.039).

Points on this clonotype: Its target antigen remains unknown. In this CDR3 the conserved last residue, phenylalanine or tryptophan, is missing, so a read error is likely.

The CDR3 totals 15 residues, both ends included. Only the CDR3 DNA is retained, 45 bases long and in frame from the first base. V is pruned by 5 bases and J by 3 bases, leaving 9 bases of the junction without a gene match. For CDR1 and CDR2, the germline V gene (reference sequence) lists DFQATT and SNEGSKA. A constant-region primer and ProtoScript II reverse transcriptase were used to reverse-transcribe TCRbeta-specific cDNA from roughly 0.55 ug total RNA. Construction of the TCRbeta libraries relied on three nested rounds of multiplex PCR, following a slightly modified ARM-PCR procedure. The first two PCR rounds used multiplex TRBV1-TRBV30 forward primers with a Cbeta reverse primer, each for 10 cycles. Sample barcodes and Illumina adapters were added in a final 25-cycle PCR with Deep VentR polymerase. Before sequencing, amplicons of 200-500 bp were gel-purified using a QIAquick gel extraction kit. The TCRbeta amplicons were sequenced with 250-bp paired-end reads on an Illumina HiSeq 2500. As for the authors' bioinformatics: Quality trimming of reads was performed with Trimmomatic v0.33, and paired reads were merged with FLASH v1.2.11 so that full CDR3 sequences could be recovered. V, D and J germline segments were assigned to the rearranged TCRbeta sequences using MiGEC v1.2.1b. VDJtools v1.0.0 computed clonotype statistics and Shannon-Wiener diversity indices. Except for diversity analysis, only each sample's 250 most abundant clonotypes were used in subsequent analyses to reduce sampling bias. TCRdb reran the public reads through fastp at Q25 and MiXCR, keeping productive beta chains. Rows merge per CDR3 protein into single entries with the most common DNA and genes. V and J calls and clone size were set by TCRdb, not the authors. The sample table contains roughly 70,000 distinct CDR3 sequences; only one count was recorded for approximately 74% of them. The leading ten clones occupy roughly 40% of the sample.

The specimen sequenced was liver tumor tissue from sampling region 4. Read against the paper, the sample's cell subset or site label means: tumor region T4, right-lateral pole. The V and J segments used are TRBV20-1 and TRBJ2-1; 8 bases in the middle match TRBD2. This receptor was taken from a middle-aged man with primary liver carcinoma and hepatitis B virus infection. The CDR3 here reads CSALELAEVYNEQFL. The DNA reads as follows: TGCAGTGCTTTGGAACTAGCGGAGGTCTACAATGAGCAGTTCCTC.